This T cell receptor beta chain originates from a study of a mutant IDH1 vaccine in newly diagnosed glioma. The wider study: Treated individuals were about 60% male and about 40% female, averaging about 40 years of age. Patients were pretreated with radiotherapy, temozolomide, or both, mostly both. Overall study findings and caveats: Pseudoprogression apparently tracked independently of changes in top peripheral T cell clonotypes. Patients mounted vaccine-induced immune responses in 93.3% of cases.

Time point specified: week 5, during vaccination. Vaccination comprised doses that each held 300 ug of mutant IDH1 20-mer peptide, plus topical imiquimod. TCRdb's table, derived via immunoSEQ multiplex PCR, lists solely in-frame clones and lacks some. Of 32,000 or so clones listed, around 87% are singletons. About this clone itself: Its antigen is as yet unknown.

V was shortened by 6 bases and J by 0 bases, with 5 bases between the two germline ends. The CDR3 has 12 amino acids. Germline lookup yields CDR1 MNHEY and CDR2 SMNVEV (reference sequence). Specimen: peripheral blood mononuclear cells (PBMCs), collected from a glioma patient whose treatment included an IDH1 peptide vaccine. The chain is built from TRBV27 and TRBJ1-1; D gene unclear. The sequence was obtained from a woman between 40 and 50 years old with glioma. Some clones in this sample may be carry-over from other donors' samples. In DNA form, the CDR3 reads TGTGCCAGCAGACGGTTGAACACTGAAGCTTTCTTT. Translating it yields CASRRLNTEAFF.